This entry describes one TCR beta chain. The data belong to a study of T cell changes during pregnancy in multiple sclerosis. The table came from immunoSEQ multiplex PCR; TCRdb's copy has only in-frame clones and leaves some out. The table has more than 55,000 clones, approximately 90% seen once. Germline CDR1 SGHRS, CDR2 YFSETQ. This CDR3 has 13 residues. Germline trimming cut 5 bases from V and 5 bases from J; bases unmatched to any gene: 3. Sample: peripheral blood, taken in the first trimester of pregnancy. The source is a female donor in good health, enrolled as a control in a pregnancy study. V is TRBV5-1 and J is TRBJ2-5; 10 positions match TRBD2. Here the CDR3 DNA reads TGCGCCAGCAGTTCAGCGGGGGGGGAGACCCAGTACTTC. This translates into CASSSAGGETQYF.